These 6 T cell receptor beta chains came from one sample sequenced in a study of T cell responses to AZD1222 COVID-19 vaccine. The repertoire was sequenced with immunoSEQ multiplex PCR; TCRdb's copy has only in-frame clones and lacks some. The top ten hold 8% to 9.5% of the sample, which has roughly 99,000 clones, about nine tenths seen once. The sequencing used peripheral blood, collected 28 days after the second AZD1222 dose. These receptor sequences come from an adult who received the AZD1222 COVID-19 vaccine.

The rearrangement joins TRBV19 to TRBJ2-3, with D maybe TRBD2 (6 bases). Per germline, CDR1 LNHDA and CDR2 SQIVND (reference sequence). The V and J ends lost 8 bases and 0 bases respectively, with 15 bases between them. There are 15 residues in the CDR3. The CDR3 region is CASAGRKTSTDTQYF. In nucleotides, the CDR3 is TGTGCCAGTGCGGGACGCAAAACTAGCACAGATACGCAGTATTTT.

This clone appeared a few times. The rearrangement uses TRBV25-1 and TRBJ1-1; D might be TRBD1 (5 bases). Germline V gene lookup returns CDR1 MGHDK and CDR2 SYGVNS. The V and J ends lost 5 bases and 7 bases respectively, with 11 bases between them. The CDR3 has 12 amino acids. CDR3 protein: CASSKQGNEAFF. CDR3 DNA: TGTGCCAGCAGTAAGCAGGGCAATGAAGCTTTCTTT.

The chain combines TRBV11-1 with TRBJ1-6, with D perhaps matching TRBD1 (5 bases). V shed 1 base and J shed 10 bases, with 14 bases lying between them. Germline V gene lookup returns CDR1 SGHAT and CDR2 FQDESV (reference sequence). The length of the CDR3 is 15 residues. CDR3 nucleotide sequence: TGTGCCAGCAGCTTAGACGGGGCCGGCGGCTCACCCCTCCACTTT. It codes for CASSLDGAGGSPLHF.

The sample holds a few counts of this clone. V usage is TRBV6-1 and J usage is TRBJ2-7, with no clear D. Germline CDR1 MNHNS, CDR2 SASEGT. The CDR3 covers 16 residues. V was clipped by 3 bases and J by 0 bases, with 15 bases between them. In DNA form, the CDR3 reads TGTGCCAGCAGTGACCTTAGTTGGCAGGCCTCCTACGAGCAGTACTTC. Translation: CASSDLSWQASYEQYF.

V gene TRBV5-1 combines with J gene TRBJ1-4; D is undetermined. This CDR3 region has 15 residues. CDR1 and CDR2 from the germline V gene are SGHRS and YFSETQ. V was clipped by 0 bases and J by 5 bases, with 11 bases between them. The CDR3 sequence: CASSLGGARNEKLFF. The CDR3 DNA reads TGCGCCAGCAGCTTGGGTGGAGCACGGAATGAAAAACTGTTTTTT.

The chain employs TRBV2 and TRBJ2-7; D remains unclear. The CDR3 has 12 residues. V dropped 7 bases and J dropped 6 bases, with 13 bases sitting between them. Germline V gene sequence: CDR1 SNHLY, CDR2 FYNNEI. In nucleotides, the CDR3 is TGTGCCAGCAACCGGCACCAGGCCGAGCAGTACTTC. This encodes CASNRHQAEQYF.